These 15 T cell receptor beta chains were all obtained from the same sample, sequenced in a study of T cell responses to AZD1222 COVID-19 vaccine. Profiled with immunoSEQ multiplex PCR; TCRdb holds only in-frame clones, not every one. The sample includes 100,000 to 150,000 clones, 90% to 95% seen only once; the top ten take 1.5% to 2%. The sample here was peripheral blood, taken on day 0 of AZD1222 vaccination. The receptors shown here come from an adult in good health.

The J gene is TRBJ1-4, the V gene TRBV4-2, with a possible D match to TRBD1 (5 bases). With 0 bases removed from V and 5 bases from J, the gap between germline ends came to 13 bases. The CDR3 length is 16 residues. Germline assignment: CDR1 LGHNA and CDR2 YNFKEQ. The CDR3 loop is CASSQDPGRRNEKLFF. In nucleotides, the CDR3 is TGTGCCAGCAGCCAAGATCCGGGACGGAGAAATGAAAAACTGTTTTTT.

The rearrangement joins TRBV5-6 to TRBJ2-7; a weak D match, TRBD1 (6 bases). The germline V gene encodes CDR1 SGHDT and CDR2 YYEEEE. The CDR3 is made up of 14 amino acids. Trimming cost V 0 bases and J 3 bases, with 10 bases left between them. The CDR3 DNA follows: TGTGCCAGCAGCTTGGAGACAGGTTACTACGAGCAGTACTTC. Translated: CASSLETGYYEQYF.

V is TRBV19 and J is TRBJ2-4; possibly TRBD2 for D (6 bases). Looked up from germline, CDR1 is LNHDA and CDR2 is SQIVND (reference sequence). V lost 3 bases and J 6 bases, leaving 9 bases between the germline ends. The CDR3 spans 13 residues. CDR3 in amino acids: CASSIGGLNIQYF. In DNA form, the CDR3 reads TGTGCCAGTAGTATTGGGGGACTAAACATTCAGTACTTC.

This rearrangement joins TRBV19 to TRBJ2-3; 9 positions agree with TRBD2. The germline V gene encodes CDR1 LNHDA and CDR2 SQIVND (reference sequence). The J segment lost 4 bases and the V segment lost 5 bases, leaving 4 bases of the junction unmatched. This CDR3 region has 14 residues. In nucleotides, the CDR3 is TGTGCCAGTAGTGGACTAGCGCTATCAGATACGCAGTATTTT. This gives the protein CASSGLALSDTQYF.

V is TRBV2 and J is TRBJ1-2; 8 positions agree with TRBD1. J was trimmed by 3 bases and V by 3 bases; bases with no gene match: 0. In germline, CDR1 is SNHLY, CDR2 FYNNEI. The CDR3 is 13 residues long. DNA for the CDR3: TGTGCCAGCAGTGAGGGACAGGACTATGGCTACACCTTC. Encoded protein: CASSEGQDYGYTF.

The chain couples TRBV18 to TRBJ2-7; possibly TRBD1 for D (6 bases). V lost 4 bases and J lost 6, with 10 bases in between. Germline V CDR1 and CDR2: KGHSH, LQKENI. The CDR3 loop spans 12 amino acids. The CDR3 bases are TGTGCCAGCTCACGGACAGAAGGCGAGCAGTACTTC. The encoded protein is CASSRTEGEQYF.

This clone is a singleton in its sample. The genes are TRBV11-2 and TRBJ2-7; D unresolved. CDR3 length: 11 amino acids. CDR1 is SGHAT, CDR2 FQNNGV, per germline. V lost 1 base and J 6 bases, leaving 4 bases between the germline ends. The CDR3, as DNA: TGTGCCAGCAGCTTAGTCTTCGAGCAGTACTTC. Translating it yields CASSLVFEQYF.

The chain has TRBV7-9 and TRBJ1-2; D remains ambiguous. V was shortened by 5 bases and J by 5 bases, with 15 bases between the two germline ends. This CDR3 has 14 amino acids. Germline loops: CDR1 SEHNR, CDR2 FQNEAQ (reference sequence). The CDR3 bases are TGTGCCAGCAGCGCCGAGTGGGGAGGGTATGGCTACACCTTC. This gives the protein CASSAEWGGYGYTF.

The chain employs TRBV5-8 and TRBJ2-7, with 7 bases aligning to TRBD1. CDR1 SGHTS and CDR2 YDEGEE come from the germline V gene. Trimming took 2 bases from V and 2 from J; bases not matched to a gene: 4. This CDR3 comprises 14 residues. CDR3 DNA sequence: TGTGCCAGCAGCTTCTTGGGACAGACCTACGAGCAGTACTTC. This sequence encodes CASSFLGQTYEQYF. Drawing the rest from reference TRBV5-8 and TRBJ2-7, the complete variable domain is EAGVTQSPTHLIKTRGQQATLRCSPISGHTSVYWYQQALGLGLQFLLWYDEGEERNRGNFPPRFSGRQFPNYSSELNVNALELEDSALYLCASSFLGQTYEQYFGPGTRLTVT.

This clone appeared a few times. The V gene is TRBV10-3, the J gene TRBJ2-7; unclear D gene. The germline CDR1 and CDR2 sequences are ENHRY and SYGVKD. The CDR3 totals 11 residues. V was pared by 5 bases and J by 2 bases, with 4 bases between. CDR3: CAISTAYEQYF. CDR3 coding DNA: TGTGCCATCAGTACAGCCTACGAGCAGTACTTC.

V gene TRBV24-1 combines with J gene TRBJ1-2; 8 bases line up with TRBD1. V dropped 5 bases and J dropped 4; count of bases not matched to a gene: 8. The CDR3 spans 15 residues. The V gene's germline CDR1 is KGHDR and CDR2 SFDVKD. The CDR3 spells CATSGEDRASYGYTF. The CDR3 DNA reads TGTGCCACCAGTGGGGAGGACAGGGCCTCCTATGGCTACACCTTC.

This clone was picked up one time. V and J are TRBV14 and TRBJ1-2; 9 nucleotides line up with TRBD1. Germline V CDR1 and CDR2: SGHDN, FVKESK. V lost 8 bases, J lost 2 bases, and 15 bases stayed unmatched. The CDR3 covers 17 residues. This CDR3 is CASFPLSSDRGNYGYTF. Written as DNA, the CDR3 is TGTGCCAGCTTCCCCCTCTCCTCGGACAGGGGCAACTATGGCTACACCTTC.

The CDR3 reads CASSIRRDEKLFF. As DNA, the CDR3 is TGTGCCAGTAGTATACGGCGGGATGAAAAACTGTTTTTT. This sequence joins TRBV19 and TRBJ1-4; D not certain. Germline V gene data show CDR1 as LNHDA and CDR2 as SQIVND (reference sequence). The CDR3 extends over 13 amino acids. Trimming stripped 2 bases from V and 6 bases from J, with 7 bases between.

The CDR3 spells CASSEQDGYTF. Written as DNA, the CDR3 is TGTGCCAGCAGCGAACAGGACGGCTACACCTTC. The chain uses TRBV2 and TRBJ1-2; maybe TRBD1 (5 bases). Between the trimmed V and J ends, which lost 6 bases and 8 bases, there was a span of 10 bases. This CDR3 is 11 amino acids long. CDR1 is SNHLY and CDR2 is FYNNEI in the germline V gene.

The chain joins TRBV29-1 to TRBJ1-2, with D maybe TRBD1 (6 bases). V shed 3 bases and J shed 4 bases, with 15 bases lying between them. CDR3 length: 14 amino acids. Germline-derived CDR1 and CDR2 are SQVTM and ANQGSEA. CDR3 DNA sequence: TGCAGCGTTGACCGACAGGAAGTTTCCTATGGCTACACCTTC. It encodes CSVDRQEVSYGYTF.